Described below is a single TCR beta chain sequence and its context. The sample originates from a study of T cells in tumors after PD-1 blockade. Study-level background: No patient had prior checkpoint blockade, systemic immunosuppression, or radiotherapy within 4 weeks.

Sequenced by immunoSEQ multiplex PCR; TCRdb stores in-frame clones only, minus some. The repertoire holds under 50,000 clones, with approximately 80% as singletons. The sample was PBMCs, taken before anti-PD-1 therapy. This receptor was obtained from a human donor with advanced basal cell or squamous cell carcinoma (not recorded which).

For the CDR3, the DNA is TGTGCCAGCAGTCCTTCAGGGGGAGGTGGAAACACCATATATTTT. Protein product: CASSPSGGGGNTIYF. The V and J genes are TRBV27 and TRBJ1-3; 7 nucleotides align to TRBD1. The V segment lost 5 bases and the J segment 3 bases; nucleotides outside the gene matches: 7. Germline CDR1 MNHEY, CDR2 SMNVEV (reference sequence). CDR3 length: 15 amino acids.